What follows are 29 T cell receptor beta chains derived from one specimen sequenced in a study of identical twins. TCRdb re-called the 5' RACE reads through MiXCR, storing one row per CDR3 protein. This sample has about 720,000 distinct CDR3 sequences, with 8.6% found just once. The data were also submitted as part of a second study, on yellow fever vaccine responses in identical twins.

The sample comprised PBMCs. The receptors here all came from a woman under 30 in good health.

Ten or more counts support this clonotype. The CDR3 loop reads CASSLGDRYYEQYF. The CDR3 nucleotides are TGCGCCAGCAGCTTGGGGGACAGGTACTACGAGCAGTACTTC. The J gene is TRBJ2-7, the V gene TRBV5-1; 8 bases fit TRBD1. V trimming: 0 bases; J trimming: 3 bases; junction bases outside the gene matches: 2. This CDR3 is 14 amino acids long. Looked up from germline, CDR1 is SGHRS and CDR2 is YFSETQ.

The gene calls are TRBV10-3 and TRBJ1-2, with TRBD1 identical over 7 bases. The length of the CDR3 is 14 residues. V was clipped by 8 bases and J by 6 bases; unmatched bases: 12. Looked up from germline, CDR1 is ENHRY and CDR2 is SYGVKD. The CDR3 nucleotides are TGTGCCATCCTCAGCCCAGCAGGGGGAAATGGCTACACCTTC. Translated: CAILSPAGGNGYTF.

This clonotype was seen more than once but under ten times. DNA of the CDR3: TGTGCCAGCATGGCTCTACCTGAAATCACCGGGGAGCTGTTTTTT. Amino acids: CASMALPEITGELFF. The chain recombines TRBV7-9 with TRBJ2-2; D unresolved. CDR3 length equals 15 residues. V was trimmed by 7 bases and J by 4 bases, leaving 16 bases between them. Looked up from germline, CDR1 is SEHNR and CDR2 is FQNEAQ (reference sequence).

The chain is built from TRBV18 and TRBJ2-5; D unclear. The CDR3 loop spans 13 amino acids. The V and J ends lost 1 base and 0 bases respectively, with 3 bases between them. The germline gives CDR1 KGHSH, CDR2 LQKENI. The CDR3: CASSPLYQETQYF. DNA of the CDR3: TGTGCCAGCTCACCACTCTACCAAGAGACCCAGTACTTC.

This clonotype was seen a few times. The CDR3 sequence: CASSSTTWVSNQPQHF. The CDR3 DNA reads TGTGCCAGCAGCTCAACTACCTGGGTTAGCAATCAGCCCCAGCATTTT. The chain recombines TRBV7-6 with TRBJ1-5; D is unclear. Germline CDR1 and CDR2: SGHVS and FNYEAQ. The V and J ends lost 4 bases and 0 bases respectively, with 13 bases between them. CDR3 length: 16 amino acids. The full variable domain, in which reference TRBV7-6 and TRBJ1-5 provide the parts outside the CDR3, is GAGVSQSPRYKVTKRGQDVALRCDPISGHVSLYWYRQALGQGPEFLTYFNYEAQQDKSGLPNDRFSAERPEGSISTLTIQRTEQRDSAMYRCASSSTTWVSNQPQHFGDGTRLSIL.

This clonotype was picked up a small number of times. This chain uses TRBV7-9 with TRBJ2-1; D is ambiguous. Trimming stripped 4 bases from V and 3 bases from J, with 7 bases between. CDR1 is SEHNR, CDR2 FQNEAQ, per germline (reference sequence). This CDR3 has 13 residues. CDR3 sequence (DNA): TGTGCCAGCAGCTCCGACAACTACAATGAGCAGTTCTTC. Its protein product is CASSSDNYNEQFF.

The V call is TRBV11-2, the J call TRBJ2-1; 12 nucleotides match TRBD1. Per germline, CDR1 SGHAT and CDR2 FQNNGV. The CDR3 runs to 20 residues. V was pared by 5 bases and J by 4 bases, with 18 bases of the junction left unmatched. The CDR3 DNA follows: TGTGCCAGCAGCCACGCCGGGACAGGGGGCGCGGGGGTCCCTTACAATGAGCAGTTCTTC. Protein product: CASSHAGTGGAGVPYNEQFF.

This clonotype has a count of ten or more. The gene calls are TRBV3-1 and TRBJ2-1; 11 bases fit TRBD2. CDR1 is LGHDT, CDR2 YNNKEL, per germline (reference sequence). Trimming took 6 bases from V and 8 from J; bases not matched to a gene: 6. This CDR3 region has 14 residues. CDR3 residues: CASSTSGSGYEQFF. CDR3 sequence (DNA): TGTGCCAGCAGTACTAGCGGGAGTGGGTATGAGCAGTTCTTC.

Ten or more counts support this clonotype. This rearrangement joins TRBV5-6 to TRBJ2-7; unclear D gene. CDR3 length: 13 amino acids. Germline CDR1 and CDR2: SGHDT and YYEEEE. Trimming left V 1 base short and J 4 bases short, with 9 bases between. The DNA for the CDR3 is TGTGCCAGCAGCTTGACGGACCTTTACGAGCAGTACTTC. Protein: CASSLTDLYEQYF.

This clonotype was seen a few times. The chain carries TRBV28 and TRBJ2-7; 8 positions agree with TRBD1. This CDR3 is 15 amino acids long. V shed 2 bases and J 5 bases; nucleotides not matched to a gene: 8. Germline CDR1 MDHEN, CDR2 SYDVKM. CDR3 amino acids: CASSLIPGQGNEQYF. For the CDR3, the DNA is TGTGCCAGCAGTTTAATACCCGGACAGGGCAACGAGCAGTACTTC.

In its sample, this clonotype was seen a few times. V is TRBV20-1 and J is TRBJ2-2, with TRBD2 identical over 9 bases. The V gene end was trimmed by 6 bases and the J gene end by 1 base; junction bases not matched to a gene: 6. Germline loops: CDR1 DFQATT, CDR2 SNEGSKA (reference sequence). This CDR3 has 15 residues. As DNA, the CDR3 is TGCAGTGCCTGGCAGACTAGCGGGAACACCGGGGAGCTGTTTTTT. Amino acid sequence: CSAWQTSGNTGELFF.

This clonotype was found many times. The chain's CDR3 is CASSPTRSGDRTDTQYF. The DNA for the CDR3 is TGTGCCAGCTCACCAACTCGGAGCGGAGACCGGACAGATACGCAGTATTTT. The rearrangement joins TRBV18 to TRBJ2-3, with D possibly matching TRBD2 (5 bases). In germline, CDR1 is KGHSH, CDR2 LQKENI. The CDR3 is 17 residues long. The V end was cut by 2 bases, the J end by 3 bases, with 18 bases between. The full variable domain, rest sourced from reference TRBV18 and TRBJ2-3, is NAGVMQNPRHLVRRRGQEARLRCSPMKGHSHVYWYRQLPEEGLKFMVYLQKENIIDESGMPKERFSAEFPKEGPSILRIQQVVRGDSAAYFCASSPTRSGDRTDTQYFGPGTRLTVL.

The rearrangement joins TRBV27 to TRBJ2-1; D uncertain. V was clipped by 6 bases and J by 6 bases, with 18 bases between them. This CDR3 comprises 15 residues. Germline V gene data show CDR1 as MNHEY and CDR2 as SMNVEV (reference sequence). The chain's CDR3 is CASRADQWGPNEQFF. In DNA, the CDR3 is TGTGCCAGCAGGGCGGACCAATGGGGTCCCAATGAGCAGTTCTTC.

The CDR3 bases are TGTGCCAGCAGCGCGAACCAGGGGTATGGCTACACCTTC. As protein: CASSANQGYGYTF. The chain recombines TRBV7-8 with TRBJ1-2; weak D call: TRBD1 (6 bases). The germline V gene encodes CDR1 SGHVS and CDR2 FQNEAQ. This CDR3 contains 13 residues. V was clipped by 5 bases and J by 5 bases, with 12 bases between them. Variable domain in full (rest from reference TRBV7-8 and TRBJ1-2): GAGVSQSPRYKVAKRGQDVALRCDPISGHVSLFWYQQALGQGPEFLTYFQNEAQLDKSGLPSDRFFAERPEGSVSTLKIQRTQQEDSAVYLCASSANQGYGYTFGSGTRLTVV.

This clonotype was recorded a few times. The rearrangement uses TRBV5-1 and TRBJ2-7, with 7 bases fitting TRBD2. This CDR3 is built from 15 residues. CDR1 is SGHRS, CDR2 YFSETQ, per germline. V lost 3 bases to trimming and J lost 3 bases; unmatched junction nucleotides: 9. The CDR3 loop is CASSSQPTGGYEQYF. DNA for the CDR3: TGCGCCAGCAGCTCTCAGCCGACGGGGGGCTACGAGCAGTACTTC.

A few counts support this clonotype. The chain uses TRBV7-2 and TRBJ2-5, with TRBD2 matching 8 bases. This CDR3 region has 14 residues. CDR1 and CDR2 from the germline V gene are SGHTA and FQGNSA. The V segment lost 5 bases and the J segment 4 bases; nucleotides outside the gene matches: 6. The chain's CDR3 is CASSPGLAPETQYF. The CDR3 nucleotides are TGTGCCAGCAGCCCCGGACTAGCCCCAGAGACCCAGTACTTC.

V and J are TRBV30 and TRBJ2-5; D is perhaps TRBD2 (5 bases). The ends were cut back, 0 bases at V and 4 bases at J, with 15 bases in the middle. The CDR3 consists of 15 residues. CDR1 GTSNPN and CDR2 SVGIG come from the germline V gene (reference sequence). The DNA for the CDR3 is TGTGCCTGGAGTGTCGAGGTGCCAGGACTAGAGACCCAGTACTTC. Translating it yields CAWSVEVPGLETQYF.

This clonotype was observed many times. The V call is TRBV3-1, the J call TRBJ2-1, with TRBD2 identical over 12 bases. This CDR3 comprises 14 residues. With V trimmed by 4 bases and J by 9 bases, 4 bases remained unmatched. The V gene's germline CDR1 is LGHDT and CDR2 YNNKEL (reference sequence). CDR3: CASSPPGLAGEQFF. In DNA form, the CDR3 reads TGTGCCAGCAGCCCCCCGGGACTAGCGGGTGAGCAGTTCTTC.

This clonotype was detected many times. The V gene is TRBV15, the J gene TRBJ2-3, with 7 bases fitting TRBD1. This CDR3 comprises 12 residues. The germline CDR1 and CDR2 sequences are LNHNV and YYDKDF (reference sequence). The trim removed 1 base at V and 15 bases at J, leaving 7 bases unmatched. This CDR3 is CATSRGQGSGYF. The CDR3 coding sequence is TGTGCCACCAGCAGAGGACAGGGATCGGGATATTTT.

This clonotype was counted only a few times. The rearrangement uses TRBV3-1 and TRBJ1-6, with D perhaps matching TRBD1 (5 bases). Germline-derived CDR1 and CDR2 are LGHDT and YNNKEL (reference sequence). Trimming stripped 5 bases from V and 7 bases from J, with 12 bases between. The CDR3 sequence is 14 residues long. The chain's CDR3 is CASSTRTSNSPLHF. The CDR3 region has the DNA TGTGCCAGCAGCACCCGGACAAGCAATTCACCCCTCCACTTT.

This clonotype was detected only a few times. This rearrangement joins TRBV7-9 to TRBJ1-2; D unresolved. This CDR3 contains 11 residues. Germline V gene lookup returns CDR1 SEHNR and CDR2 FQNEAQ (reference sequence). Trimming left V 2 bases short and J 10 bases short, with 8 bases between. CDR3 sequence: CASSLKGDYTF. As DNA, the CDR3 is TGTGCCAGCAGCTTAAAGGGAGACTACACCTTC. Drawing the rest from reference TRBV7-9 and TRBJ1-2, the complete variable domain is DTGVSQNPRHKITKRGQNVTFRCDPISEHNRLYWYRQTLGQGPEFLTYFQNEAQLEKSRLLSDRFSAERPKGSFSTLEIQRTEQGDSAMYLCASSLKGDYTFGSGTRLTVV.

The sample holds many counts of this clonotype. V usage is TRBV29-1 and J usage is TRBJ1-3; D remains ambiguous. Deletions cut 1 base from V and 2 bases from J, with 6 bases between. The V gene's germline CDR1 is SQVTM and CDR2 ANQGSEA. The CDR3 is 13 residues long. The CDR3 sequence: CSVEVGTGNTIYF. CDR3 coding DNA: TGCAGCGTTGAAGTTGGGACTGGAAACACCATATATTTT. The full variable domain, its missing parts supplied by reference TRBV29-1 and TRBJ1-3, is SAVISQKPSRDICQRGTSLTIQCQVDSQVTMMFWYRQQPGQSLTLIATANQGSEATYESGFVIDKFPISRPNLTFSTLTVSNMSPEDSSIYLCSVEVGTGNTIYFGEGSWLTVV.

The chain employs TRBV11-2 and TRBJ2-5; 12 bases are shared with TRBD2. Germline V gene lookup returns CDR1 SGHAT and CDR2 FQNNGV. The V and J ends lost 4 bases and 7 bases, in that order; junction bases with no gene match: 4. This CDR3 comprises 14 residues. CDR3 bases: TGTGCCAGCAGCTCCAGACTAGCGGGGGTGACCCAGTACTTC. It encodes CASSSRLAGVTQYF.

This clonotype was seen more than once but under ten times. J is TRBJ1-1 and V is TRBV3-1; no firm D call. Looked up from germline, CDR1 is LGHDT and CDR2 is YNNKEL (reference sequence). Trimming left V 1 base short and J 6 bases short, with 15 bases between. This CDR3 is 15 amino acids long. The CDR3 DNA sequence: TGTGCCAGCAGCCAAGTAGCGGGTAGTTCCTCTGAAGCTTTCTTT. This gives the protein CASSQVAGSSSEAFF. Drawing the rest from reference TRBV3-1 and TRBJ1-1, the complete variable domain is DTAVSQTPKYLVTQMGNDKSIKCEQNLGHDTMYWYKQDSKKFLKIMFSYNNKELIINETVPNRFSPKSPDKAHLNLHINSLELGDSAVYFCASSQVAGSSSEAFFGQGTRLTVV.

This clonotype appeared a few times. CDR3 region: CASSQDMGGQETQYF. Written as DNA, the CDR3 is TGTGCCAGCAGCCAAGATATGGGCGGCCAAGAGACCCAGTACTTC. The V call is TRBV4-2, the J call TRBJ2-5, with D uncertain. CDR3 length: 15 residues. The germline V and J ends were trimmed by 0 bases and 1 base, with 9 bases remaining between them. Germline CDR1 is LGHNA and CDR2 is YNFKEQ.

V usage is TRBV5-6 and J usage is TRBJ1-1; D unresolved. The CDR3 contains 14 residues. CDR1 is SGHDT, CDR2 YYEEEE, per germline. Trimming stripped 2 bases from V and 2 bases from J, with 10 bases between. The CDR3 here is CASSFRSGNTEAFF. The CDR3 nucleotides read TGTGCCAGCAGCTTCCGATCGGGCAACACTGAAGCTTTCTTT.

This clonotype was seen ten or more times. V usage is TRBV5-1 and J usage is TRBJ2-3, with D unresolved. The ends were cut back, 4 bases at V and 0 bases at J, with 12 bases in the middle. Per the germline V gene, CDR1 is SGHRS and CDR2 is YFSETQ. The CDR3 consists of 15 residues. CDR3 DNA: TGCGCCAGCAGCAAGGGCACAGCTAGCACAGATACGCAGTATTTT. It translates to CASSKGTASTDTQYF.

This chain uses TRBV7-9 with TRBJ1-1; no firm D call. CDR3 size: 14 residues. V lost 1 base and J 4 bases, leaving 10 bases between the germline ends. Germline lookup yields CDR1 SEHNR and CDR2 FQNEAQ (reference sequence). The CDR3: CASSLEGFGTEAFF. The CDR3 nucleotides are TGTGCCAGCAGCTTAGAAGGGTTCGGCACTGAAGCTTTCTTT.

V usage is TRBV7-8 and J usage is TRBJ2-1, with D possibly TRBD2 on 6 matching bases. There are 16 residues in the CDR3. V was shortened by 1 base and J by 9 bases, with 19 bases between the two germline ends. Germline CDR1 is SGHVS and CDR2 is FQNEAQ. The chain's CDR3 is CASSLGREYDRAEQFF. The CDR3 DNA sequence: TGTGCCAGCAGCTTAGGTCGGGAGTACGATAGGGCTGAGCAGTTCTTC.